This T cell receptor (beta chain) stems from a study of patients and donors after allogeneic stem cell transplantation. One entry per CDR3 protein, called by TCRdb with MiXCR from the RT-PCR reads. This sample has about 400,000 distinct CDR3 sequences, with roughly 16% found just once. This clonotype was observed many times. Trimming took off 5 bases at V and 1 base at J, with 12 bases between the two ends. CDR3 length: 15 residues. Per germline, CDR1 SGHTA and CDR2 FQGTGA. The specimen sequenced was blood, either unsorted or a sorted T cell fraction (not recorded which). This receptor was identified in a human donor who was either an allogeneic HSCT recipient or a stem cell or donor lymphocyte infusion donor (not recorded which). It is not recorded whose cells these are; they may come from a transplant donor. This sequence joins TRBV7-3 and TRBJ1-5; D is uncertain. As DNA, the CDR3 is TGTGCCAGCAGCCCCCGCCTTCGGAGCAATCAGCCCCAGCATTTT. This sequence encodes CASSPRLRSNQPQHF.